Shown below are 15 T cell receptor beta chains from a single sample sequenced in a study of Graves' ophthalmopathy and Graves' hyperthyroidism. The authors amplified TCR beta CDR3 regions from RNA transcripts. HTBI-primed first-round RT-PCR preceded second-round multiplex PCR. Using its own MiXCR run on the multiplex PCR reads, TCRdb lists one record per CDR3 protein. The table records about 550,000 distinct CDR3 sequences, under 45% of them present only once. Sequencing input: peripheral blood or thyroid tissue (not recorded which). Receptors were obtained from an adult man with Graves' hyperthyroidism.

This clonotype was recorded many times. The chain links TRBV20-1 to TRBJ1-5, with TRBD1 matching over 12 bases. Germline V gene sequence: CDR1 DFQATT, CDR2 SNEGSKA (reference sequence). J gave up 2 bases and V 5 bases, and 7 bases lay outside the gene matches. The CDR3 contains 16 residues. The CDR3 protein is CSASPGQGAGNQPQHF. The CDR3 nucleotides read TGCAGTGCTTCACCGGGACAGGGGGCTGGCAATCAGCCCCAGCATTTT.

This clonotype was counted between two and nine times. The chain uses TRBV6-2 or TRBV6-3 and TRBJ2-2; D perhaps matches TRBD1 (5 bases). Germline values: CDR1 MNHEY, CDR2 SVGEGT. Trimming shortened V by 8 bases and J by 3 bases, and 16 bases separated the two germline ends. The CDR3 covers 15 residues. The CDR3 protein is CASAQGRWHTGELFF. CDR3 bases: TGTGCCAGCGCCCAGGGCAGGTGGCACACCGGGGAGCTGTTTTTT.

Concerning this clonotype itself: One base away lies a much larger clone, so this may be a sequencing read error. The chain employs TRBV13 and TRBJ1-3; TRBD1 is a possible D gene (5 bases). This CDR3 is 15 amino acids long. Germline V gives CDR1 PRHDT, CDR2 FYEKMQ (reference sequence). DNA for the CDR3: TGTGCCAGCAGCTCCGTCGACAGCTCTGGAAACACCGTATATTTT. Translated: CASSSVDSSGNTVYF.

In this sample, this clonotype turned up once. The chain recombines TRBV7-9 with TRBJ2-7, with 9 bases that match TRBD1. CDR3 length: 15 residues. Losses at the gene ends were 5 bases for V and 2 bases for J; bases not matched to a gene: 7. CDR1 and CDR2 from the germline V gene are SEHNR and FQNEAQ (reference sequence). The DNA of the CDR3 is TGTGCCAGCAGCATACCGGGACAGGGCGCCTACGAGCAGTACTTC. It is translated as CASSIPGQGAYEQYF.

On this clonotype: At one of its ends the junction is not consistent with the germline gene, which may arise from a read error. V usage is TRBV12-3 or TRBV12-4 and J usage is TRBJ2-5, with no clear D. The CDR3 extends over 8 amino acids. DNA for the CDR3: TGTGCCAGCAGTTCCCGGGACTTC. Amino acid sequence: CASSSRDF.

This clonotype was recorded many times. At one end, the junction sequence differs from germline, possibly due to a read error. The chain uses TRBV2 and TRBJ1-5; no reliable D call. The CDR3 has 13 amino acids. Germline CDR1 SNHLY, CDR2 FYNNEI. DNA for the CDR3: TGTGCCGGCAGTGATTGGAGGAATCAGCCCCAGCATTTT. Its translation: CAGSDWRNQPQHF.

In this sample, this clonotype turned up a few times. V gene TRBV9 combines with J gene TRBJ1-2, with D perhaps TRBD1 (6 bases). CDR1 is SGDLS and CDR2 is YYNGEE in the germline V gene. V shed 6 bases and J shed 8 bases, with 17 bases lying between them. This CDR3 spans 13 amino acids. The CDR3, as DNA: TGTGCCAGCACCCTCAATCAGGGGAGGGGCTACACCTTC. Its translation is CASTLNQGRGYTF.

The chain is built from TRBV7-2 and TRBJ2-7; D is unresolved. Germline assignment: CDR1 SGHTA and CDR2 FQGNSA. V gave up 3 bases and J gave up 0 bases, with 15 bases separating them. The CDR3 runs to 16 residues. Written as DNA, the CDR3 is TGTGCCAGCAGCTTGGGCCCGGGTTCTAGCTCCTACGAGCAGTACTTC. It yields the protein CASSLGPGSSSYEQYF.

About this clonotype itself: This sequence may be a read error, since a much larger clone differs from it by one base. It is likely a read error, because the conserved phenylalanine at the end of the CDR3 is missing. The chain is built from TRBV12-3 or TRBV12-4 and TRBJ2-2, with D perhaps matching TRBD1 (6 bases). Trimming removed 4 bases at V and 5 bases at J, with 8 bases between. This CDR3 spans 13 amino acids. The CDR3, as DNA: TGTGCCAGCAGTTCCCAGGGGACCGGGGAGCTGTTTTCT. Amino acids: CASSSQGTGELFS.

Regarding this clonotype: A read error is possible here, since a much larger clone lies one base away. V and J are TRBV7-8 and TRBJ2-7, with D possibly being TRBD1 or TRBD2 (5 bases each). Looked up from germline, CDR1 is SGHVS and CDR2 is FQNEAQ. V lost 4 bases, J lost 6 bases, and 16 bases lay in between. CDR3 size: 14 residues. The CDR3 reads CASSSEEARGEQYF. The CDR3 DNA sequence: TGTGCCAGCAGCTCAGAGGAAGCGAGGGGCGAGCAGTACTTC.

This clonotype came up many times. The chain has TRBV20-1 and TRBJ2-2, with a tentative D call TRBD1 (5 bases). This CDR3 has 13 amino acids. Trimming shortened V by 0 bases and J by 7 bases, and 9 bases separated the two germline ends. The germline gives CDR1 DFQATT, CDR2 SNEGSKA (reference sequence). CDR3 residues: CSARDSRDGELFF. CDR3 nucleotide sequence: TGCAGTGCTAGAGATAGCAGGGACGGGGAGCTGTTTTTT.

The rearrangement links TRBV7-3 to TRBJ2-7, with 11 bases fitting TRBD2. The CDR3 loop spans 17 amino acids. Germline lookup yields CDR1 SGHTA and CDR2 FQGTGA. Germline trimming cut 8 bases from V and 1 base from J; bases unmatched to any gene: 13. In DNA, the CDR3 is TGTGCCAGCCTCCCGACCCGGGCTAGCGGGAGGTCCTACGAGCAGTACTTC. Its protein product is CASLPTRASGRSYEQYF.

A remark on this clonotype: With a much larger clone just one base away, this may be a read error. The chain joins TRBV6-5 to TRBJ2-5; tentatively, D is TRBD1 (6 bases). The CDR3 is 13 residues long. The germline gives CDR1 MNHEY, CDR2 SVGAGI. CDR3 sequence (DNA): TGTGCCAGCAGGAGACAGGCTTTGGAGACCCAGCACTTC. This gives the protein CASRRQALETQHF.

CDR3 DNA sequence: TGTGCCAGCAGCGTCAGCTCGGGGGGAGGTACCGGGGAGCTGTTTTTT. It specifies CASSVSSGGGTGELFF. The V and J genes are TRBV9 and TRBJ2-2, with 7 bases matching TRBD2. With 2 bases clipped from V and 5 bases from J, the junction kept 9 bases outside the gene matches. The CDR3 length is 16 residues. Germline CDR1 is SGDLS and CDR2 is YYNGEE. The variable domain in full, with the rest retrieved from reference TRBV9 and TRBJ2-2, is DSGVTQTPKHLITATGQRVTLRCSPRSGDLSVYWYQQSLDQGLQFLIQYYNGEERAKGNILERFSAQQFPDLHSELNLSSLELGDSALYFCASSVSSGGGTGELFFGEGSRLTVL.

The J gene is TRBJ1-2, the V gene TRBV12-5, with a weak D call TRBD1 (5 bases). The CDR3 covers 17 residues. The V gene's germline CDR1 is LGHNT and CDR2 FRNRAP. The CDR3 nucleotides read TGTGCCAGCAGTTGGCCCTCTGGGGAGGGGATTGACTATGGCTACACCTTC. Translating it yields CASSWPSGEGIDYGYTF. Full variable domain (outside the CDR3, taken from reference TRBV12-5 and TRBJ1-2): DARVTQTPRHKVTEMGQEVTMRCQPILGHNTVFWYRQTMMQGLELLAYFRNRAPLDDSGMPKDRFSAEMPDATLATLKIQPSEPRDSAVYFCASSWPSGEGIDYGYTFGSGTRLTVV.